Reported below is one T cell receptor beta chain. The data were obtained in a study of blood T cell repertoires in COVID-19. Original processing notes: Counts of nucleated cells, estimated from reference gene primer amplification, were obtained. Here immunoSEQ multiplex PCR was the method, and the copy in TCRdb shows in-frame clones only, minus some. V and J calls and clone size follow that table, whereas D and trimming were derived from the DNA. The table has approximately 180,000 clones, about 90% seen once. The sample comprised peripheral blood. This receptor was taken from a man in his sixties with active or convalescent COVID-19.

CDR3 nucleotides: TGCGCCAGCAGCTGGGTCTCTACTACCATAGATACGCAGTATTTT. This encodes CASSWVSTTIDTQYF. The V call is TRBV5-1, the J call TRBJ2-3; D unresolved. The CDR3 consists of 15 residues. Per germline, CDR1 SGHRS and CDR2 YFSETQ. Trimming pared 3 bases from V and 5 bases from J, leaving 16 bases between.